The rows below give T cell receptor beta chains drawn from one sample of a study of vaccination effects on CD4 cells after COVID-19. These receptors' targets are unknown. Profiled with immunoSEQ multiplex PCR; TCRdb holds only in-frame clones, not every one. The sample holds about 34,000 clones; around 75% are singletons and the top ten take about 6.4%. Sequenced here: CD4+ T cells from PBMCs cultured without peptide, sampled after COVID-19 vaccination. These TCRs come from a human donor who had a prior SARS-CoV-2 infection. CDR3s include the opening cysteine and the closing phenylalanine or tryptophan. Each record gives: V gene, J gene, clone size, D gene, CDR3 protein, CDR3 DNA. The D gene is left open where the match is weak. Rows give clone size only sometimes, using once, few, many, or a class for an expanded clone.

TRBV6-6	TRBJ2-5	.	.	CASRGGGGETQYF	TGTGCCAGTAGAGGGGGGGGAGGCGAGACCCAGTACTTC
TRBV4-2	TRBJ2-3	.	.	CASSQDRLASTDTQYF	TGTGCCAGCAGCCAAGATCGTTTAGCTAGCACAGATACGCAGTATTTT
TRBV7-9	TRBJ2-3	few	.	CASSLRDTQYF	TGTGCCAGCAGCTTACGAGATACGCAGTATTTT
TRBV5-1	TRBJ2-3	.	TRBD1	CASSASTGQRSADTQYF	TGCGCCAGCAGCGCCAGCACGGGACAGCGGTCCGCAGATACGCAGTATTTT
TRBV3-1/TRBV3-2	TRBJ2-5	.	.	CASSQDWQETQYF	TGTGCCAGCAGCCAAGACTGGCAAGAGACCCAGTACTTC
TRBV6-5	TRBJ2-5	.	TRBD1	CASRPPDRAVETQYF	TGTGCCAGCAGACCCCCCGACAGGGCGGTGGAGACCCAGTACTTC
TRBV7-2	TRBJ1-2	.	.	CASSITQGYGYTF	TGTGCCAGCAGCATAACACAGGGCTATGGCTACACCTTC
TRBV4-1	TRBJ2-2	.	TRBD2	CASSRQLAGIRTGELFF	TGCGCCAGCAGCCGCCAACTAGCGGGAATTCGTACCGGGGAGCTGTTTTTT
TRBV19	TRBJ1-1	.	TRBD1	CASSMGQGASANTEAFF	TGTGCCAGTAGTATGGGTCAGGGGGCCAGTGCGAACACTGAAGCTTTCTTT
TRBV6-2/TRBV6-3	TRBJ2-3	.	.	CASSSGDTQYF	TGTGCCAGCAGCTCGGGGGATACGCAGTATTTT
TRBV2	TRBJ1-5	.	.	CASAQNSNQPQHF	TGTGCCAGCGCACAAAATAGCAATCAGCCCCAGCATTTT
TRBV7-2	TRBJ1-4	few	.	CASSLVWGEKLFF	TGTGCCAGCAGCTTAGTGTGGGGAGAAAAACTGTTTTTT
TRBV7-9	TRBJ1-6	.	TRBD1	CASSPNRGFNSPLHF	TGTGCCAGCAGCCCCAACAGGGGGTTCAATTCACCCCTCCACTTT
TRBV9	TRBJ1-1	few	.	CASSREGAGTEAFF	TGTGCCAGCAGCCGAGAAGGGGCTGGCACTGAAGCTTTCTTT
TRBV24-1	TRBJ2-1	once	.	CATSDLLRDEQFF	TGTGCCACCAGTGATTTGCTAAGGGATGAGCAGTTCTTC
TRBV7-8	TRBJ1-6	once	TRBD1	CASSLDLWSGQNSPLHF	TGTGCCAGCAGCTTAGATCTCTGGTCGGGACAGAATTCACCCCTCCACTTT
TRBV5-4	TRBJ2-2	.	TRBD2	CASSLAGGTNTGELFF	TGTGCCAGCAGCCTAGCGGGCGGAACTAACACCGGGGAGCTGTTTTTT
TRBV18	TRBJ1-1	.	TRBD1	CASSATGENTEAFF	TGTGCCAGCTCAGCCACAGGGGAGAACACTGAAGCTTTCTTT
TRBV18	TRBJ2-1	.	TRBD2	CASSPWTSGVYNEQFF	TGTGCCAGCTCACCGTGGACTAGCGGGGTCTACAATGAGCAGTTCTTC
TRBV5-4	TRBJ1-2	.	.	CASSPPAGLGYTF	TGTGCCAGCAGCCCCCCGGCAGGGTTGGGCTACACCTTC
TRBV5-1	TRBJ2-7	.	TRBD1	CASSFDRAYEQYF	TGCGCCAGCAGCTTCGACAGGGCCTACGAGCAGTACTTC
TRBV20-1	TRBJ1-1	few	.	CSASIPGWGTEAFF	TGCAGTGCTAGTATTCCAGGGTGGGGCACTGAAGCTTTCTTT
TRBV6-5	TRBJ2-1	.	.	CASSLASASYNEQFF	TGTGCCAGCAGTCTAGCTAGCGCGTCCTACAATGAGCAGTTCTTC
TRBV10-3	TRBJ2-3	.	TRBD1	CAISVNPGQGPTQYF	TGTGCCATCAGTGTTAACCCGGGACAGGGCCCTACGCAGTATTTT
TRBV7-2	TRBJ1-4	.	TRBD1	CASSLGPRQTGQGNEKLFF	TGTGCCAGCAGCTTAGGTCCCCGGCAAACGGGACAGGGGAATGAAAAACTGTTTTTT
TRBV5-6	TRBJ2-1	.	.	CASNPFQGGGYNEQFF	TGTGCCAGCAACCCGTTCCAGGGGGGCGGCTACAATGAGCAGTTCTTC
TRBV2	TRBJ1-4	.	.	CASSEWGPGEKLFF	TGTGCCAGCAGTGAATGGGGGCCGGGTGAAAAACTGTTTTTT
TRBV4-1	TRBJ1-2	.	.	CASSHQGRNYGYTF	TGCGCCAGCAGCCATCAGGGACGAAACTATGGCTACACCTTC
TRBV4-1	TRBJ1-4	.	.	CASSQPPRFLDEKLFF	TGCGCCAGCAGCCAGCCTCCAAGATTCCTTGATGAAAAACTGTTTTTT
TRBV28	TRBJ2-1	.	.	CASSLGGTASGEQFF	TGTGCCAGCAGTTTAGGGGGTACGGCCTCTGGTGAGCAGTTCTTC
TRBV5-4	TRBJ2-7	.	TRBD1	CASSLYRGLPYEQYF	TGTGCCAGCAGCTTGTACAGGGGGTTACCCTACGAGCAGTACTTC
TRBV6-5	TRBJ1-4	few	.	CASIPGRDGYEKLFF	TGTGCCAGCATTCCGGGACGGGACGGGTATGAAAAACTGTTTTTT
TRBV7-9	TRBJ2-1	.	TRBD2	CASSFLGLAGSYNEQFF	TGTGCCAGCAGCTTCTTAGGACTAGCGGGCTCCTACAATGAGCAGTTCTTC
TRBV24-1	TRBJ2-7	medium-sized	.	CATSDRVAYEQYF	TGTGCCACCAGTGATAGGGTAGCCTACGAGCAGTACTTC
TRBV18	TRBJ1-2	.	TRBD1	CASSLRDSHYTF	TGTGCCAGCTCACTACGGGACAGCCACTACACCTTC
TRBV2	TRBJ2-5	.	.	CASKATGGGETQYF	TGTGCCAGCAAGGCTACTGGCGGCGGGGAGACCCAGTACTTC
TRBV5-8	TRBJ1-5	.	.	CATKSGNQPQHF	TGTGCCACTAAGAGTGGCAATCAGCCCCAGCATTTT
TRBV5-8	TRBJ2-3	once	.	CASSQRTDTQYF	TGTGCCAGCAGTCAGCGCACAGATACGCAGTATTTT
TRBV11-3	TRBJ2-3	.	.	CASSQARAADTQYF	TGTGCCAGCAGCCAGGCTCGGGCGGCAGATACGCAGTATTTT